This T cell receptor beta chain came from a study of CD8 T cells in Susac syndrome. Across the whole study: When their blood was taken, patients with Susac syndrome were therapy-naive, taking corticosteroids, or taking intravenous immunoglobulin alone.

Random hexamers were used to reverse transcribe roughly 0.45 to 1 ug of RNA. TCRdb processed the immunoSEQ multiplex PCR reads anew with MiXCR; each CDR3 protein has one entry. The top ten clones hold approximately 0.17% of a sample with about 150,000 distinct CDR3 sequences, 85% to 95% of them seen once. The trim removed 4 bases at V and 7 bases at J, leaving 7 bases unmatched. This CDR3 comprises 14 residues. Germline CDR1 is SGHNT and CDR2 is YYREEE (reference sequence). This clonotype has only one observation. The material sequenced was CD4+ T cells from PBMCs. The origin of this receptor is a human donor with Susac syndrome. V is TRBV5-4 and J is TRBJ1-4, with TRBD1 identical over 7 bases. CDR3 amino acids: CASSPLGGSEKLFF. For the CDR3, the DNA is TGTGCCAGCAGCCCACTAGGGGGCTCTGAAAAACTGTTTTTT. The full variable domain, rest sourced from reference TRBV5-4 and TRBJ1-4, is ETGVTQSPTHLIKTRGQQVTLRCSSQSGHNTVSWYQQALGQGPQFIFQYYREEENGRGNFPPRFSGLQFPNYSSELNVNALELDDSALYLCASSPLGGSEKLFFGSGTQLSVL.